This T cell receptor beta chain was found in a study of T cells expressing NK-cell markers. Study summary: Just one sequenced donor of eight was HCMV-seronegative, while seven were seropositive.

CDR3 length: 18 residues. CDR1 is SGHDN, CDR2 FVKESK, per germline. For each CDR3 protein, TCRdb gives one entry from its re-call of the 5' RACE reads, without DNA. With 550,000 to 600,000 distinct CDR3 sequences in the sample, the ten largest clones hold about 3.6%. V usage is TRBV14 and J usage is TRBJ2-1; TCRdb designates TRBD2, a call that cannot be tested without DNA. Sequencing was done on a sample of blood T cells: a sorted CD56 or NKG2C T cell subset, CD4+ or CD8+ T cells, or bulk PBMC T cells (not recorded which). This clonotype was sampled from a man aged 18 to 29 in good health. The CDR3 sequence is CASSQDRASLNSYNEQFF. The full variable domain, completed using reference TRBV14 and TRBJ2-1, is EAGVTQFPSHSVIEKGQTVTLRCDPISGHDNLYWYRRVMGKEIKFLLHFVKESKQDESGMPNNRFLAERTGGTYSTLKVQPAELEDSGVYFCASSQDRASLNSYNEQFFGPGTRLTVL.